This T cell receptor (beta chain) was found in a study of early T cells in non-severe SARS-CoV-2 infection. About the study: The sequenced material was bulk RNA from unsorted whole blood, and its chains were unpaired.

Using its own MiXCR run on the 5' RACE reads, TCRdb lists one record per CDR3 protein. The repertoire holds tens of thousands of distinct CDR3 sequences, with around 21% as singletons. The receptor comes from an adult who was a healthcare worker with PCR-confirmed SARS-CoV-2 infection or an uninfected control (not recorded which). Source: whole blood, taken at baseline.

DNA for the CDR3: TGCAGTGCTAGAGACGGAGGAGGAAATACGCAGTATTTT. Amino acids: CSARDGGGNTQYF. The chain has TRBV20-1 and TRBJ2-3, with D maybe TRBD2 (5 bases). The CDR3 covers 13 residues. CDR1 DFQATT and CDR2 SNEGSKA come from the germline V gene (reference sequence). Trimming took off 0 bases at V and 7 bases at J, with 11 bases between the two ends.